This T cell receptor (beta chain) originates from a study of blood T cell repertoires in COVID-19. As for the study in general: The study drew acute and convalescent COVID-19 samples from the United States, Italy and Spain.

Only in-frame clones appear in the TCRdb table, and some are missing; sequencing was by immunoSEQ multiplex PCR. The data show 55,000 to 70,000 clones, with 70% to 90% seen just once and roughly 4% held by the top ten. Per germline, CDR1 SGHVS and CDR2 FQNEAQ. The CDR3 contains 12 residues. Between the trimmed V and J ends, which lost 3 bases and 4 bases, there was a span of 5 bases. Input material: peripheral blood. This chain joins TRBV7-8 and TRBJ2-3; D is uncertain. The receptor was derived from a man over 45 with acute or convalescent COVID-19. In DNA form, the CDR3 reads TGTGCCAGCAGCTTCACAGCAGATACGCAGTATTTT. Its protein is CASSFTADTQYF.